This T cell receptor beta chain appears in the sequencing data of a study of cytomegalovirus exposure and HLA in healthy donors. Turning to the study itself: Earlier work reported 110 million or so unique TCR beta sequences from 150 million to 200 million T cells. Whole-study results and caveats: Later analysis associated a missense DCLRE1C variant with TCR beta V- and J-gene trimming. The majority of CMV-associated TCR beta chains were reported as apparently HLA-restricted in a later analysis. The listing of approximately 160 TCR beta chains classed them as cytomegalovirus-associated.

In its sample, this clone was seen a few times. Antigen specificity is unknown. This CDR3 contains 14 residues. Germline assignment: CDR1 MGHDK and CDR2 SYGVNS. V was pared by 3 bases and J by 3 bases, with 4 bases of the junction left unmatched. The PCR ran on 60 Vbeta and 13 Jbeta primers. This table comes from immunoSEQ multiplex PCR, and its TCRdb copy is limited to in-frame clones, with some not included. The sample lists 150,000 to 200,000 clones, approximately 81% occurring once. The sequenced sample consisted of PBMCs. This clonotype originated in a woman in her thirties in good health and CMV-seronegative. The chain employs TRBV25-1 and TRBJ2-7; TRBD1 matches at 8 bases. The CDR3 sequence: CASSEGQENYEQYF. The CDR3 coding sequence is TGTGCCAGCAGTGAGGGACAGGAGAACTACGAGCAGTACTTC.